This record looks at one T cell receptor beta chain sequence and its context. These data originate in a study of blood T cell repertoires in COVID-19. In the study overall: The study drew acute and convalescent COVID-19 samples from the United States, Italy and Spain. PBMCs, B-cell-depleted T cells, or T cells were the source of the cDNA or gDNA that made up the material.

Original processing notes: By means of reference gene primer amplification, nucleated cell counts were estimated. Sequencing used immunoSEQ multiplex PCR; TCRdb keeps in-frame clones, though not all of them. Clonal size and the V and J genes are those of that table, whereas D and trimming came from the DNA. The sample consists of 300,000 to 400,000 clones, roughly 90% of them appearing once. During active infection, Seattle patients enrolled and were then monitored through disease. The germline gives CDR1 MNHEY, CDR2 SMNVEV (reference sequence). CDR3 length equals 15 residues. With 2 bases removed from V and 5 bases from J, the gap between germline ends came to 16 bases.

The specimen sequenced was peripheral blood. The TCR originated in a woman aged 25 to 39 with COVID-19, enrolled during active disease. The rearrangement joins TRBV27 to TRBJ2-7; a weak D match, TRBD1 (5 bases). Here the CDR3 reads CASSLTVTGGHEQYF. CDR3 coding DNA: TGTGCCAGCAGTTTAACGGTCACAGGCGGCCACGAGCAGTACTTC.